This T cell receptor (beta chain) was captured by sequencing in a study of blood T cells in healthy people across ages. Healthy Caucasians from Russia aged roughly 6 to 90 served as donors. For this clonotype: What it binds is not known.

Study results and limitations: Shifts in expanded clonotypes may have been confounded by donor CMV status, which was unknown. Diversity figures derived from one million T cells were judged to underestimate the true value. PBMCs went unsorted, and a conclusive naive versus antigen-experienced comparison was therefore prevented.

V dropped 10 bases and J dropped 6; count of bases not matched to a gene: 10. The CDR3 is 14 residues long. Germline-derived CDR1 and CDR2 are SNHLY and FYNNEI. A sample-barcoded 5' primer and a J-beta primer mix were used in a second PCR of roughly 7 to 12 cycles. Using its own MiXCR run on the 5' RACE reads, TCRdb lists one record per CDR3 protein. Of about 1,500,000 distinct CDR3 sequences in the sample, approximately 38% were seen once. J is TRBJ2-2 and V is TRBV2; 8 positions match TRBD2. The source of this sequence is a young woman in good health. The sample was blood. DNA of the CDR3: TGTGCCACGCGAGGAGCGGGGGTTTCCGGGGAGCTGTTTTTT. It is translated as CATRGAGVSGELFF.